The clone carrying this TCR beta chain was found a few times. Antigen specificity is unknown. The germline CDR1 and CDR2 sequences are MNHNS and SASEGT. CDR3 length: 11 amino acids. Between the trimmed V and J ends, which lost 1 base and 14 bases, there was a span of 6 bases. Generated by immunoSEQ multiplex PCR, the TCRdb table keeps only in-frame clones and is missing some. The table records about 10,000 clones, around two thirds of them present only once. The sample is drawn from a study of CD4+ T cells in melanoma. Broader study findings: CD8+ T cell, macrophage and B cell function reportedly correlated with neoantigen-specific CD4+ T cells. Diverse differentiation states were reported for melanoma neoantigen-specific CD4+ T cells.

The chain joins TRBV6-1 to TRBJ1-6; D call uncertain. The receptor was isolated from a human donor with melanoma. Sequences were obtained from cells from a culture (not recorded whether cultured in vitro). DNA of the CDR3: TGTGCCAGCAGTGAAGGACCGTCCCTCCACTTT. Translated: CASSEGPSLHF.